Shown below are 21 T cell receptor beta chains from a single sample sequenced in a study of blood T cell repertoires in COVID-19. Clones were sequenced by immunoSEQ multiplex PCR, and TCRdb holds only the in-frame ones, with some missing. The sample has about 110,000 clones; 80% are singletons. Sequencing was done on a sample of peripheral blood. These receptor sequences come from a man between 65 and 85 years old with acute or convalescent COVID-19.

This rearrangement joins TRBV19 to TRBJ2-1; D not resolved. Germline CDR1 is LNHDA and CDR2 is SQIVND (reference sequence). V shed 0 bases and J shed 13 bases, with 10 bases lying between them. This CDR3 contains 12 residues. The CDR3 loop is CASSIDRYTQFF. The CDR3 nucleotides read TGTGCCAGTAGTATAGACAGGTACACTCAGTTCTTC.

The chain recombines TRBV3-1 (or the pseudogene TRBV3-2) with TRBJ1-4; 10 bases agree with TRBD1. Germline loops: CDR1 LGHDT, CDR2 YNNKEL (reference sequence). Unmatched junction bases numbered 7, after V lost 4 bases and J lost 8 bases. There are 15 residues in the CDR3. CDR3 DNA: TGTGCCAGCAGCCTACCGGGACAGGGGAACGAAAAACTGTTTTTT. This gives the protein CASSLPGQGNEKLFF.

The V call is TRBV5-1, the J call TRBJ1-1, with D perhaps matching TRBD1 (5 bases). Germline CDR1 is SGHRS and CDR2 is YFSETQ. The CDR3 is made up of 13 amino acids. The V end lost 2 bases, the J end lost 3 bases, and 8 bases lay between the germline ends. The CDR3 here is CASSFSGDTEAFF. As DNA, the CDR3 is TGCGCCAGCAGCTTCTCGGGGGACACTGAAGCTTTCTTT.

This clone was observed a few times. The chain combines TRBV9 with TRBJ1-1, with D unresolved. The CDR3 extends over 14 amino acids. Trimming left V 0 bases short and J 6 bases short, with 12 bases between. The germline gives CDR1 SGDLS, CDR2 YYNGEE. CDR3 amino acids: CASSVDPFGAEAFF. As DNA, the CDR3 is TGTGCCAGCAGCGTAGATCCTTTCGGGGCTGAAGCTTTCTTT.

This chain connects TRBV19 to TRBJ2-7; unclear D gene. Germline CDR1 and CDR2: LNHDA and SQIVND (reference sequence). Between the trimmed V and J ends, which lost 1 base and 3 bases, there was a span of 10 bases. The CDR3 runs 14 residues. CDR3 nucleotides: TGTGCCAGTAGTATAGCCGGTACGAACTACGAGCAGTACTTC. Translating gives CASSIAGTNYEQYF.

V gene TRBV7-3 combines with J gene TRBJ2-3; 7 nucleotides line up with TRBD1. Losses at the gene ends were 5 bases for V and 1 base for J; bases not matched to a gene: 3. The germline gives CDR1 SGHTA, CDR2 FQGTGA. CDR3 length equals 14 residues. The CDR3 nucleotides read TGTGCCAGCAGCCTGGGACAGCGCACAGATACGCAGTATTTT. It specifies CASSLGQRTDTQYF.

This chain uses TRBV12-3 or TRBV12-4 with TRBJ1-3; D unresolved. Trimming removed 5 bases from V and 5 bases from J, with 7 bases in between. The CDR3 has 12 residues. The CDR3 nucleotides are TGTGCCAGCAGTGGTACTAGAAACACCATATATTTT. Its protein product is CASSGTRNTIYF.

The chain recombines TRBV6-5 with TRBJ2-1; 14 bases align to TRBD2. With 7 bases clipped from V and 4 bases from J, the junction kept 3 bases outside the gene matches. The germline V gene has CDR1 MNHEY and CDR2 SVGAGI. The CDR3 loop spans 15 amino acids. Written as DNA, the CDR3 is TGTGCCAGCATGACTAGCGGGGGGGGATACAATGAGCAGTTCTTC. Its translation: CASMTSGGGYNEQFF.

The table lists this clone with a count of one. The V gene is TRBV2, the J gene TRBJ1-1; 10 bases fit TRBD1. Germline V gene lookup returns CDR1 SNHLY and CDR2 FYNNEI. The J segment lost 2 bases and the V segment lost 6 bases, leaving 3 bases of the junction unmatched. This CDR3 is 14 amino acids long. The CDR3 loop is CASSRDRGNTEAFF. CDR3 DNA: TGTGCCAGCAGCCGGGACAGGGGAAACACTGAAGCTTTCTTT.

This clone appeared a single time. The J gene is TRBJ2-6, the V gene TRBV7-6, with 9 nucleotides matching TRBD1. The germline V gene encodes CDR1 SGHVS and CDR2 FNYEAQ. The V gene end was trimmed by 5 bases and the J gene end by 4 bases; junction bases not matched to a gene: 12. CDR3 length: 18 amino acids. The CDR3 reads CASSTPSGQGGGANVLTF. The CDR3 DNA sequence: TGTGCCAGCAGCACCCCGTCGGGACAGGGTGGCGGGGCCAACGTCCTGACTTTC.

The V call is TRBV7-2, the J call TRBJ1-1; 8 bases fit TRBD1. The V gene end was trimmed by 8 bases and the J gene end by 6 bases; junction bases not matched to a gene: 8. The V gene's germline CDR1 is SGHTA and CDR2 FQGNSA. This CDR3 is built from 13 residues. CDR3 amino acids: CASALQGAAEAFF. In DNA, the CDR3 is TGTGCCAGCGCCCTTCAGGGGGCCGCTGAAGCTTTCTTT.

The gene calls are TRBV19 and TRBJ1-2; the D gene is possibly TRBD1 (6 bases). V dropped 5 bases and J dropped 3 bases, with 13 bases sitting between them. Germline lookup yields CDR1 LNHDA and CDR2 SQIVND (reference sequence). This CDR3 contains 14 residues. CDR3: CASSLSQGDYGYTF. CDR3 nucleotides: TGTGCCAGTAGTCTATCACAGGGAGACTATGGCTACACCTTC. Variable domain in full (rest from reference TRBV19 and TRBJ1-2): DGGITQSPKYLFRKEGQNVTLSCEQNLNHDAMYWYRQDPGQGLRLIYYSQIVNDFQKGDIAEGYSVSREKKESFPLTVTSAQKNPTAFYLCASSLSQGDYGYTFGSGTRLTVV.

V gene TRBV19 combines with J gene TRBJ2-1; tentatively, D is TRBD2 (5 bases). There are 11 residues in the CDR3. Trimming removed 6 bases from V and 8 bases from J, with 8 bases in between. The germline gives CDR1 LNHDA, CDR2 SQIVND (reference sequence). The CDR3 loop reads CASRLRDEQFF. The CDR3 DNA reads as TGTGCCAGTAGGTTGAGGGATGAGCAGTTCTTC.

V gene TRBV11-2 combines with J gene TRBJ1-1; the D gene is possibly TRBD1 (6 bases). The CDR3 runs 13 residues. The V and J ends lost 5 bases and 5 bases respectively, with 12 bases between them. The germline V gene encodes CDR1 SGHAT and CDR2 FQNNGV. The CDR3 spells CASSLNRDTEAFF. CDR3 nucleotide sequence: TGTGCCAGCAGCCTTAACAGGGATACTGAAGCTTTCTTT. The whole variable domain, remainder taken from reference TRBV11-2 and TRBJ1-1, is EAGVAQSPRYKIIEKRQSVAFWCNPISGHATLYWYQQILGQGPKLLIQFQNNGVVDDSQLPKDRFSAERLKGVDSTLKIQPAKLEDSAVYLCASSLNRDTEAFFGQGTRLTVV.

The rearrangement joins TRBV5-1 to TRBJ2-3, with TRBD2 matching over 15 bases. With V trimmed by 4 bases and J by 4 bases, 4 bases remained unmatched. Germline CDR1 reads SGHRS; CDR2 reads YFSETQ. There are 16 residues in the CDR3. CDR3 sequence reads: CASSGGTSGGSDTQYF. CDR3 DNA sequence: TGCGCCAGCAGCGGAGGGACTAGCGGGGGGTCAGATACGCAGTATTTT.

This clone occurred once. V usage is TRBV7-3 and J usage is TRBJ1-1; D not certain. The germline V and J ends were trimmed by 4 bases and 5 bases, with 11 bases remaining between them. The CDR3 is 13 amino acids. Germline-derived CDR1 and CDR2 are SGHTA and FQGTGA. The CDR3 spells CASSSNFGTEAFF. The DNA of the CDR3 is TGTGCCAGCAGCTCGAACTTCGGGACTGAAGCTTTCTTT.

On this clone: The same CDR3 is also encoded by other DNA sequences in this sample. This rearrangement joins TRBV11-2 to TRBJ2-5; 11 nucleotides match TRBD2. The V and J ends lost 1 base and 1 base, in that order; junction bases with no gene match: 8. The CDR3 loop spans 18 amino acids. The germline gives CDR1 SGHAT, CDR2 FQNNGV. Written as DNA, the CDR3 is TGTGCCAGCAGCTTAGTGGCTCTAGCGGGGGGACTCCAAGAGACCCAGTACTTC. Residues: CASSLVALAGGLQETQYF.

This clone appeared a few times. The V gene is TRBV27, the J gene TRBJ1-2, with TRBD1 identical over 8 bases. The germline V gene has CDR1 MNHEY and CDR2 SMNVEV (reference sequence). Trimming took 5 bases from V and 1 from J; bases not matched to a gene: 6. This CDR3 region has 15 residues. The CDR3 DNA reads TGTGCCAGCAGTGCCACAGGGGGGATTAACTATGGCTACACCTTC. Translation: CASSATGGINYGYTF.

The chain couples TRBV2 to TRBJ1-2; 9 bases line up with TRBD1. Germline lookup yields CDR1 SNHLY and CDR2 FYNNEI. The CDR3 length is 13 residues. V was clipped by 7 bases and J by 8 bases; unmatched bases: 8. The CDR3 bases are TGTGCCAGCAAGTCAGGGACAGGGAGCGGCTACACCTTC. Translating it yields CASKSGTGSGYTF.

This clone has just a few counts. V is TRBV2 and J is TRBJ1-6, with 7 bases identical to TRBD1. V dropped 8 bases and J dropped 7; count of bases not matched to a gene: 8. CDR3 length: 14 residues. The germline V gene has CDR1 SNHLY and CDR2 FYNNEI. Here the CDR3 reads CASGGRDRNSPLHF. As DNA, the CDR3 is TGTGCCAGCGGGGGCCGGGACAGAAATTCACCCCTCCACTTT.

V gene TRBV28 combines with J gene TRBJ1-5; D may be TRBD1 (5 bases). This CDR3 is built from 16 residues. The V gene's germline CDR1 is MDHEN and CDR2 SYDVKM. The V end lost 6 bases, the J end lost 5 bases, and 20 bases lay between the germline ends. CDR3 nucleotide sequence: TGTGCCAGCAGCCCCCCCATATGGGGGGGGGATCAGCCCCAGCATTTT. It specifies CASSPPIWGGDQPQHF.